The present T cell receptor beta chain was sequenced within a study of breast tumors, draining lymph nodes, adjacent tissues (dated by TCRdb to the mid-2010s). For the study in its entirety: TCR beta repertoires were compared across tumor, adjacent nontumor tissue and axillary lymph nodes obtained from breast cancer patients. The study was designed to assess the relationships and possible T-cell exchange between tumor, surrounding tissue and draining lymph node repertoires in human breast cancer.

Sequencing was performed on an Illumina HiSeq 2000. Multiplex PCR amplification was used to generate the TCR beta chain libraries. High-throughput sequencing was used to analyze the amplified TCR beta chain products. TCRdb reworked the public reads: Q25 trimming with fastp, MiXCR clone assembly, productive beta chains retained. Each entry is one CDR3 protein sequence, shown with its most common DNA and genes. The sample data list tens of thousands of distinct CDR3 sequences, and approximately 62% of these were observed just once. Roughly a fifth of the sample goes to the ten largest clones. Results the study describes overall, beyond this receptor: A scenario in which most tumor T cells derive from the lymph node and then expand within tumor tissue was judged to be consistent with the data. Tumor and nontumor tissue repertoires were significantly more similar in luminal-like than in basal-like breast cancer. The conclusion that tumor T cells originate in lymph nodes was presented as consistent with a hypothesis rather than as directly demonstrated. Tumors showed preferential V and J gene usage, and their T-cell repertoire diversity fell below that of lymph nodes yet above that of nontumor tissue.

Trimming takes 0 bases from V and 2 bases from J, and the germline ends sit 10 bases apart. The CDR3 contains 15 residues, cysteine and phenylalanine counted. Kept here is only the CDR3 DNA, which spans 45 bases and is read in frame from base 1. The germline V gene (reference sequence) supplies CDR1 MNHNY and CDR2 SVGAGI. Of note for this clonotype: What antigen it recognizes has not been identified. No base quality values were provided; no much bigger clone lies one nucleotide off.

The receptor comes from a female donor with breast cancer. Some clones in this sample may be carry-over from other donors' samples. The sequenced sample was breast tumor tissue. This receptor chain uses TRBV6-6 and TRBJ2-5; the D gene cannot be resolved reliably. In nucleotides, the sequence is TGTGCCAGCAGTTACTCCACAGCGCTACAAGAGACCCAGTACTTC. Its amino acids are CASSYSTALQETQYF.